This TCR beta chain was recovered during a study of low-dose radiotherapy and immunotherapy resistance in tumors. Study at large: At a dose of 200 mg/m2, intravenous cyclophosphamide was given every two weeks, one day before radiation and immunotherapy. Daily, from cycle 1 day 1 and for four cycles, patients took oral aspirin 300 mg.

This clonotype showed up many times. Described time point: before trial treatment. Enrollment required an advanced solid tumor negative for tumor-infiltrating lymphocytes. TRAV and TRBV primers primed cDNA for both TCRalpha and TCRbeta. The PCR that amplified TCRs ran for approximately 18 cycles, relying on a constant-region primer and a V-primer adapter. In TCRdb, the reads were re-called with MiXCR into one record per CDR3 protein. Of 85,000 to 100,000 distinct CDR3 sequences listed, 9.4% are singletons. This CDR3 spans 14 amino acids. Germline assignment: CDR1 MGHDK and CDR2 SYGVNS. The V gene end was trimmed by 5 bases and the J gene end by 6 bases; junction bases not matched to a gene: 6.

This sequence was found in a male donor with prostate cancer. V is TRBV25-1 and J is TRBJ1-5; the match to TRBD1 covers 8 bases. The source was PBMCs, collected before treatment. For the CDR3, the DNA is TGTGCCAGCAGTAGAGGACAGGGTGTTCAGCCCCAGCATTTT. Amino acid sequence: CASSRGQGVQPQHF.